The 15 T cell receptor beta chains reported below all come from one sample, sequenced in a study of CD8 T cells in ankylosing spondylitis. TCRdb re-derived calls from the 5' RACE reads in MiXCR, one entry per CDR3 protein. The profile shows about 240,000 distinct CDR3 sequences, 8% to 9.5% of them singletons. Sequenced sample: blood, either unsorted or a sorted T cell fraction (not recorded which). Receptors originate from a male donor with ankylosing spondylitis or in good health (not recorded which).

CDR3 protein: CASSPRVWGTQYF. Here the CDR3 DNA reads TGTGCCAGCTCACCAAGGGTCTGGGGGACCCAGTACTTC. The V and J genes are TRBV18 and TRBJ2-5, with D uncertain. V lost 2 bases, J lost 7 bases, and 11 bases lay in between. Per the germline V gene, CDR1 is KGHSH and CDR2 is LQKENI. The CDR3 runs to 13 residues.

This clonotype was detected ten times or more. The chain combines TRBV4-2 with TRBJ2-7; D gene unclear. Per the germline V gene, CDR1 is LGHNA and CDR2 is YNFKEQ. Trimming left V 0 bases short and J 0 bases short, with 3 bases between. The CDR3 sequence is 13 residues long. The CDR3 sequence is CASSQDFSYEQYF. CDR3 DNA: TGTGCCAGCAGCCAAGACTTCTCCTACGAGCAGTACTTC.

The J gene is TRBJ1-1, the V gene TRBV7-2; D is possibly TRBD1 (5 bases). Trimming removed 1 base from V and 3 bases from J, with 12 bases in between. CDR1 and CDR2 from the germline V gene are SGHTA and FQGNSA. This CDR3 is built from 15 residues. The CDR3 DNA sequence: TGTGCCAGCAGCTTAGTCGGGGGTCCCGACACTGAAGCTTTCTTT. The encoded protein is CASSLVGGPDTEAFF.

The chain recombines TRBV11-2 with TRBJ2-5; 14 bases map to TRBD2. CDR3 length equals 18 residues. The trim removed 2 bases at V and 5 bases at J, leaving 10 bases unmatched. From germline, CDR1 is SGHAT and CDR2 FQNNGV. CDR3 DNA sequence: TGTGCCAGCAGCTTAAGACTAGCGGGAGGGGGGATTGAGGAGACCCAGTACTTC. It yields the protein CASSLRLAGGGIEETQYF.

This clonotype was observed at least ten times. The V gene is TRBV10-3, the J gene TRBJ2-3; D remains ambiguous. Germline V CDR1 and CDR2: ENHRY, SYGVKD. V lost 4 bases to trimming and J lost 2 bases, with 7 bases between them. CDR3 length: 13 residues. The CDR3 DNA is TGTGCCATCAGTGCGACTTCCACAGATACGCAGTATTTT. This sequence encodes CAISATSTDTQYF.

There are many counts of this clonotype. The V and J genes are TRBV7-9 and TRBJ1-1; 7 bases agree with TRBD1. V shed 4 bases and J 0 bases; nucleotides not matched to a gene: 5. The CDR3 spans 15 residues. From germline, CDR1 is SEHNR and CDR2 FQNEAQ (reference sequence). Here the CDR3 DNA reads TGTGCCAGCAGCTCCAACAGGGGACTGAACACTGAAGCTTTCTTT. The encoded protein is CASSSNRGLNTEAFF.

In its sample, this clonotype was seen many times. The chain carries TRBV4-3 and TRBJ2-1; TRBD2 is a possible D gene (6 bases). The CDR3 extends over 16 amino acids. Germline-derived CDR1 and CDR2 are LGHNA and YSLEER. The V and J ends lost 4 bases and 0 bases respectively, with 13 bases between them. CDR3 sequence reads: CASSPGLFSSYNEQFF. The CDR3 DNA is TGCGCCAGCAGCCCCGGACTATTCAGCTCCTACAATGAGCAGTTCTTC.

V and J are TRBV30 and TRBJ2-7; D is ambiguous. The CDR3 is made up of 12 amino acids. V lost 2 bases, J lost 9 bases, and 14 bases lay in between. Germline V gene lookup returns CDR1 GTSNPN and CDR2 SVGIG (reference sequence). For the CDR3, the DNA is TGTGCCTGGAGTCCCTCGTTCCATTGGCAGTACTTC. Amino acid sequence: CAWSPSFHWQYF. Filled out from reference TRBV30 and TRBJ2-7, the complete variable domain reads SQTIHQWPATLVQPVGSPLSLECTVEGTSNPNLYWYRQAAGRGLQLLFYSVGIGQISSEVPQNLSASRPQDRQFILSSKKLLLSDSGFYLCAWSPSFHWQYFGPGTRLTVT.

This clonotype came up many times. The chain links TRBV5-5 to TRBJ2-5; D may be TRBD1 or TRBD2 (7 bases each). Per the germline V gene, CDR1 is SGHKS and CDR2 is YYEKEE (reference sequence). CDR3 size: 16 residues. The V gene lost 4 bases and the J gene lost 2 bases, with 18 bases spanning the gap. The CDR3 spells CASSTRQGAGQETQYF. Written as DNA, the CDR3 is TGTGCCAGCAGCACACGACAGGGAGCGGGACAAGAGACCCAGTACTTC.

This clonotype was counted at least ten times. This chain connects TRBV29-1 to TRBJ2-5; TRBD1 might be the D (5 bases). Between the trimmed V and J ends, which lost 2 bases and 5 bases, there was a span of 15 bases. This CDR3 is 14 amino acids long. Germline V gene sequence: CDR1 SQVTM, CDR2 ANQGSEA. As DNA, the CDR3 is TGCAGCGTTGAATCGCTCAGGGTCCTTGAGACCCAGTACTTC. Encoded protein: CSVESLRVLETQYF.

This clonotype was seen a handful of times. V and J are TRBV6-1 and TRBJ2-1; maybe TRBD1 (6 bases). From germline, CDR1 is MNHNS and CDR2 SASEGT. The V end lost 0 bases, the J end lost 9 bases, and 21 bases lay between the germline ends. The CDR3 runs to 17 residues. CDR3 amino acids: CASSEARMGADGPEQFF. CDR3 DNA sequence: TGTGCCAGCAGTGAAGCGAGAATGGGGGCCGATGGTCCTGAGCAGTTCTTC.

Of note for this clonotype: This sequence may be a read error, since a much larger clone differs from it by one base. The rearrangement joins TRBV11-2 to TRBJ2-2; 9 bases are a match to TRBD1. CDR1 and CDR2 (germline): SGHAT, FQNNGV. This CDR3 is built from 16 residues. The CDR3 DNA reads TGTGCCAGCAGCAATTACAGGGGGCCCAACACCGTGGAGCTGTTTTTT. It translates to CASSNYRGPNTVELFF.

This clonotype came up many times. This chain links TRBV5-1 with TRBJ1-1, with 7 bases fitting TRBD1. Germline assignment: CDR1 SGHRS and CDR2 YFSETQ. The CDR3 is 15 residues long. The ends lost 0 bases at V and 2 bases at J; junction bases unmatched: 4. CDR3 in amino acids: CASSLGGQKNTEAFF. DNA of the CDR3: TGCGCCAGCAGCTTGGGGGGACAGAAAAACACTGAAGCTTTCTTT. Based on the CDR3 plus reference TRBV5-1 and TRBJ1-1, the full variable domain is KAGVTQTPRYLIKTRGQQVTLSCSPISGHRSVSWYQQTPGQGLQFLFEYFSETQRNKGNFPGRFSGRQFSNSRSEMNVSTLELGDSALYLCASSLGGQKNTEAFFGQGTRLTVV.

This clonotype was counted many times. The chain carries TRBV5-6 and TRBJ1-1; D gene uncertain. V was clipped by 5 bases and J by 3 bases, with 5 bases between them. The CDR3 length is 11 residues. CDR1 is SGHDT, CDR2 YYEEEE, per germline. The CDR3 bases are TGTGCCAGCAGTACTCACACTGAAGCTTTCTTT. Its translation: CASSTHTEAFF.

This clonotype was detected ten times or more. The chain joins TRBV12-3 or TRBV12-4 to TRBJ1-3; maybe TRBD1 (6 bases). The V end lost 7 bases, the J end lost 1 base, and 8 bases lay between the germline ends. This CDR3 has 13 residues. Here the CDR3 reads CASNQGSGNTIYF. CDR3 nucleotide sequence: TGTGCCAGCAACCAGGGGTCTGGAAACACCATATATTTT.